This T cell receptor (beta chain) was documented in a study of T cell changes during pregnancy in multiple sclerosis. Germline CDR1 is SEHNR and CDR2 is FQNEAQ (reference sequence). This CDR3 region has 12 residues. With 1 base removed from V and 5 bases from J, the gap between germline ends came to 3 bases. The protocol was immunoSEQ multiplex PCR, while the TCRdb copy is restricted to in-frame clones and leaves out a portion. The table lists 80,000 to 130,000 clones, 90% to 95% of them singletons. V is TRBV7-9 and J is TRBJ1-5, with D unresolved. This clonotype was obtained from a female donor with multiple sclerosis, enrolled in a pregnancy study. The sample in question was peripheral blood, obtained in the second trimester of pregnancy. This chain's CDR3 is CASSLGDQPQHF. DNA of the CDR3: TGTGCCAGCAGCTTAGGAGATCAGCCCCAGCATTTT.